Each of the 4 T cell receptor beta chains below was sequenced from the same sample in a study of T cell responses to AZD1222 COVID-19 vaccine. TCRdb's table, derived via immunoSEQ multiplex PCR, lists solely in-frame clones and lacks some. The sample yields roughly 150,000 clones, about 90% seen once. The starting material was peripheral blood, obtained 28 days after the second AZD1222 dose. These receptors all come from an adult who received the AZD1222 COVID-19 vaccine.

CDR3 in DNA: TGTGCCAGCAACGGACAGGTCGATTTGAACACTGAAGCTTTCTTT. Protein product: CASNGQVDLNTEAFF. The chain employs TRBV2 and TRBJ1-1; 7 bases fit TRBD1. The germline V gene encodes CDR1 SNHLY and CDR2 FYNNEI. This CDR3 region has 15 residues. Trimming cost V 7 bases and J 0 bases; bases outside gene matches: 8.

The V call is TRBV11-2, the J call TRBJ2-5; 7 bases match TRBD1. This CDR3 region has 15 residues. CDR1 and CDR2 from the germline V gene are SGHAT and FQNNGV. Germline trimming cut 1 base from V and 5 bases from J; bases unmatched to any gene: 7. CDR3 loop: CASSLGDSGRETQYF. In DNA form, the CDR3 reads TGTGCCAGCAGCTTAGGGGACAGCGGAAGGGAGACCCAGTACTTC. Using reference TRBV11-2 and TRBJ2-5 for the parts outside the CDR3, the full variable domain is EAGVAQSPRYKIIEKRQSVAFWCNPISGHATLYWYQQILGQGPKLLIQFQNNGVVDDSQLPKDRFSAERLKGVDSTLKIQPAKLEDSAVYLCASSLGDSGRETQYFGPGTRLLVL.

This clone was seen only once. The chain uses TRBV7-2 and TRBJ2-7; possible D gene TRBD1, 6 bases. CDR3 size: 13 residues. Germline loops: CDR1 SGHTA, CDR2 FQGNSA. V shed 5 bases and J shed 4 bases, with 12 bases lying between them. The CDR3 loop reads CASSRRTGYEQYF. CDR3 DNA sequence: TGTGCCAGCAGCCGCCGAACAGGGTACGAGCAGTACTTC.

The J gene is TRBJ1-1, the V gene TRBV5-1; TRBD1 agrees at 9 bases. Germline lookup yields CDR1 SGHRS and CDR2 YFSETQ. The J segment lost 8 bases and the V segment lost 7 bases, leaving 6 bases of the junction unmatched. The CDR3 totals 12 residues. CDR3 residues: CASRIGTGEAFF. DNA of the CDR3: TGCGCCAGCCGTATCGGGACAGGGGAAGCTTTCTTT.